One and the same sample provided the 27 T cell receptor beta chains below, sequenced in a study of T-cell reconstitution after alpha-beta-depleted transplantation in children. The TCRbeta library incorporated unique molecular identifiers. MiXCR, run by TCRdb on the PCR reads, gives a single entry per CDR3 protein. Of around 100,000 distinct CDR3 sequences in the sample, 10% were seen once. Sequences were derived from PBMCs, sampled before TCRalphabeta/CD19-depleted stem cell transplant. These TCRs come from a boy aged 2 to 10 with acute lymphoblastic leukemia, due to receive a stem cell transplant.

This clonotype was detected ten times or more. This sequence joins TRBV12-3 or TRBV12-4 and TRBJ2-3; D is undetermined. This CDR3 is built from 14 residues. The germline V and J ends were trimmed by 7 bases and 1 base, with 12 bases remaining between them. The CDR3 region has the DNA TGTGCCAGCACCCTTAGTCGTCGCACAGATACGCAGTATTTT. The encoded protein is CASTLSRRTDTQYF.

The rearrangement joins TRBV5-1 to TRBJ2-7; D assignment may be TRBD1 or TRBD2 (5 bases each). The CDR3 sequence is 15 residues long. Trimming took 0 bases from V and 4 from J, leaving 14 bases between them. Germline assignment: CDR1 SGHRS and CDR2 YFSETQ. CDR3 sequence reads: CASSLVGAGTYEQYF. The CDR3 nucleotides read TGCGCCAGCAGCTTGGTCGGGGCCGGAACTTACGAGCAGTACTTC.

The chain links TRBV28 to TRBJ2-7; TRBD2 might be the D (6 bases). Per the germline V gene, CDR1 is MDHEN and CDR2 is SYDVKM. CDR3 length: 17 residues. V lost 2 bases and J lost 6, with 23 bases in between. As DNA, the CDR3 is TGTGCCAGCAGTTTAGGTGGTAGCGGATCTAAGGGGTCCGAGCAGTACTTC. Translating it yields CASSLGGSGSKGSEQYF. Full variable domain (rest looked up from reference TRBV28 and TRBJ2-7): DVKVTQSSRYLVKRTGEKVFLECVQDMDHENMFWYRQDPGLGLRLIYFSYDVKMKEKGDIPEGYSVSREKKERFSLILESASTNQTSMYLCASSLGGSGSKGSEQYFGPGTRLTVT.

This clonotype was counted between two and nine times. The chain combines TRBV10-3 with TRBJ2-7; 9 bases map to TRBD2. Germline-derived CDR1 and CDR2 are ENHRY and SYGVKD. This CDR3 is 13 amino acids long. Trimming removed 5 bases from V and 1 base from J; junction bases left unmatched: 0. CDR3 in amino acids: CAISLAGSYEQYF. CDR3 coding DNA: TGTGCCATCAGTCTAGCGGGATCCTACGAGCAGTACTTC.

This sequence joins TRBV7-9 and TRBJ1-4; D perhaps matches TRBD1 (5 bases). Trimming pared 3 bases from V and 11 bases from J, leaving 16 bases between. This CDR3 has 14 amino acids. Germline lookup yields CDR1 SEHNR and CDR2 FQNEAQ (reference sequence). The DNA for the CDR3 is TGTGCCAGCAGCTTTGACGGACAACGTGGGAAACTGTTTTTT. Translated, it gives CASSFDGQRGKLFF.

This clonotype has only a few counts. V usage is TRBV20-1 and J usage is TRBJ2-5; D not certain. CDR1 is DFQATT and CDR2 is SNEGSKA in the germline V gene (reference sequence). Trimming removed 5 bases at V and 0 bases at J, with 7 bases between. This CDR3 comprises 12 residues. This CDR3 is CSAPADQETQYF. CDR3 sequence (DNA): TGCAGTGCTCCCGCGGACCAAGAGACCCAGTACTTC.

This clonotype occurred a few times. The chain uses TRBV5-5 and TRBJ1-6; D gene uncertain. CDR1 is SGHKS, CDR2 YYEKEE, per germline (reference sequence). V was shortened by 4 bases and J by 8 bases, with 13 bases between the two germline ends. CDR3 size: 14 residues. The CDR3 DNA reads TGTGCCAGCAGCCTAGGGCCTCGCGATTCACCCCTCCACTTT. Translation: CASSLGPRDSPLHF.

This clonotype was observed a few times. The chain has TRBV29-1 and TRBJ2-7; the D gene is possibly TRBD1 (5 bases). V gave up 3 bases and J gave up 5 bases, with 14 bases separating them. Germline V gene data show CDR1 as SQVTM and CDR2 as ANQGSEA. The CDR3 sequence is 13 residues long. This CDR3 is CSVDLGVRDEQYF. The CDR3 nucleotides are TGCAGCGTTGATTTAGGGGTTAGGGACGAGCAGTACTTC.

This clonotype was observed a few times. The V gene is TRBV12-5, the J gene TRBJ2-2, with TRBD1 identical over 8 bases. Germline V lookup: CDR1 LGHNT, CDR2 FRNRAP. V lost 7 bases, J lost 6 bases, and 10 bases stayed unmatched. This CDR3 has 15 amino acids. CDR3 in amino acids: CASVYPTGDPGELFF. The CDR3, as DNA: TGTGCTAGTGTTTACCCGACAGGGGATCCCGGGGAGCTGTTTTTT.

The rearrangement joins TRBV5-1 to TRBJ1-1; a possible D gene is TRBD1 (6 bases). The V end was cut by 4 bases, the J end by 1 base, with 11 bases between. CDR1 and CDR2 (germline): SGHRS, YFSETQ. The CDR3 contains 14 residues. CDR3 sequence: CASSELGGNTEAFF. CDR3 nucleotides: TGCGCCAGCAGCGAATTAGGGGGGAACACTGAAGCTTTCTTT.

This clonotype came up many times. J is TRBJ2-2 and V is TRBV25-1, with D possibly matching TRBD1 (5 bases). This CDR3 is built from 13 residues. Trimming removed 4 bases from V and 7 bases from J, with 10 bases in between. The germline V gene encodes CDR1 MGHDK and CDR2 SYGVNS. CDR3 amino acids: CASSGDSYGELFF. The CDR3 nucleotides are TGTGCCAGCAGTGGAGACAGTTACGGGGAGCTGTTTTTT.

This clonotype was recorded at least ten times. DNA of the CDR3: TGTGCCAGCAGCTTCAAAGGACTAGCGGGAGGCCGAGCTGACTCCTACGAGCAGTACTTC. Its translation: CASSFKGLAGGRADSYEQYF. The chain carries TRBV5-6 and TRBJ2-7; 14 bases agree with TRBD2. The CDR3 covers 20 residues. With 2 bases clipped from V and 0 bases from J, the junction kept 13 bases outside the gene matches. Germline CDR1 reads SGHDT; CDR2 reads YYEEEE.

The V call is TRBV5-1, the J call TRBJ2-3; 8 nucleotides line up with TRBD2. This CDR3 comprises 16 residues. V shed 2 bases, J shed 3 bases, and the junction held 8 bases outside the gene matches. Germline V gene data show CDR1 as SGHRS and CDR2 as YFSETQ. The CDR3 spells CASSFRAGDVTDTQYF. CDR3 DNA: TGCGCCAGCAGCTTTCGAGCGGGAGATGTGACAGATACGCAGTATTTT.

This clonotype came up many times. J is TRBJ2-3 and V is TRBV5-1, with 9 positions matching TRBD2. Germline assignment: CDR1 SGHRS and CDR2 YFSETQ. V gave up 2 bases and J gave up 2 bases; unmatched junction bases: 12. The CDR3 spans 18 residues. The CDR3 nucleotides are TGCGCCAGCAGCTTAACTTTAACCGGGACTAGCCCCACAGATACGCAGTATTTT. It codes for CASSLTLTGTSPTDTQYF.

This clonotype was seen ten or more times. The chain is built from TRBV5-5 and TRBJ2-5; D not resolved. The germline gives CDR1 SGHKS, CDR2 YYEKEE (reference sequence). V lost 1 base to trimming and J lost 5 bases, with 6 bases between them. The CDR3 is 12 amino acids. The CDR3 nucleotides read TGTGCCAGCAGCTTGTCCGGGGAGACCCAGTACTTC. This gives the protein CASSLSGETQYF.

At least ten counts were recorded for this clonotype. The chain uses TRBV30 and TRBJ2-3; D perhaps matches TRBD1 (6 bases). The CDR3 is 15 amino acids. V was trimmed by 4 bases and J by 0 bases, leaving 14 bases between them. The germline V gene has CDR1 GTSNPN and CDR2 SVGIG (reference sequence). Here the CDR3 reads CAWTTGQTSTDTQYF. CDR3 bases: TGTGCCTGGACGACGGGACAAACTAGCACAGATACGCAGTATTTT.

V usage is TRBV19 and J usage is TRBJ1-1; 7 nucleotides match TRBD1. The CDR3 has 18 amino acids. Per germline, CDR1 LNHDA and CDR2 SQIVND (reference sequence). V shed 7 bases, J shed 1 base, and the junction held 18 bases outside the gene matches. CDR3 sequence: CASTTTRGRVSRNTEAFF. The CDR3 region has the DNA TGTGCCAGTACTACTACCAGGGGGAGGGTGAGTAGGAACACTGAAGCTTTCTTT.

The chain recombines TRBV7-9 with TRBJ1-2, with 10 bases fitting TRBD1. Germline loops: CDR1 SEHNR, CDR2 FQNEAQ (reference sequence). This CDR3 has 16 residues. The J segment lost 6 bases and the V segment lost 5 bases, leaving 12 bases of the junction unmatched. Here the CDR3 DNA reads TGTGCCAGCAGCCCTAGACAGGGGGCCCAGCTGGATGGCTACACCTTC. Its translation: CASSPRQGAQLDGYTF.

In its sample, this clonotype was seen a few times. The V gene is TRBV27, the J gene TRBJ1-1; D may be TRBD1 (5 bases). CDR3 size: 18 residues. CDR1 and CDR2 from the germline V gene are MNHEY and SMNVEV (reference sequence). Trimming removed 6 bases from V and 0 bases from J, with 23 bases in between. The CDR3 sequence: CASSPLGVIEPMNTEAFF. The CDR3, as DNA: TGTGCCAGCAGCCCATTGGGGGTGATAGAGCCTATGAACACTGAAGCTTTCTTT.

This clonotype was counted only a few times. J is TRBJ2-5 and V is TRBV7-8; 7 bases agree with TRBD2. Unmatched junction bases numbered 13, after V lost 5 bases and J lost 4 bases. This CDR3 comprises 16 residues. Germline V gives CDR1 SGHVS, CDR2 FQNEAQ. The CDR3 DNA reads as TGTGCCAGCAGCCTTTTGGGCCAGCGGGACGCAGAGACCCAGTACTTC. This encodes CASSLLGQRDAETQYF. Filled out from reference TRBV7-8 and TRBJ2-5, the complete variable domain reads GAGVSQSPRYKVAKRGQDVALRCDPISGHVSLFWYQQALGQGPEFLTYFQNEAQLDKSGLPSDRFFAERPEGSVSTLKIQRTQQEDSAVYLCASSLLGQRDAETQYFGPGTRLLVL.

This clonotype was counted only a few times. CDR3 sequence reads: CASSPQQGTETQYF. CDR3 sequence (DNA): TGCGCCAGCAGCCCCCAGCAGGGGACGGAGACCCAGTACTTC. The V call is TRBV5-1, the J call TRBJ2-5; tentatively, D is TRBD1 (6 bases). Germline loops: CDR1 SGHRS, CDR2 YFSETQ. The V end lost 4 bases, the J end lost 5 bases, and 15 bases lay between the germline ends. The CDR3 contains 14 residues.

This clonotype showed up many times. This sequence joins TRBV20-1 and TRBJ1-6; unclear D gene. This CDR3 contains 14 residues. Trimming removed 3 bases at V and 7 bases at J, with 13 bases between. Germline values: CDR1 DFQATT, CDR2 SNEGSKA (reference sequence). Here the CDR3 DNA reads TGCAGTGCTAGTCGGGGTCCTCTAAATTCACCCCTCCACTTT. It specifies CSASRGPLNSPLHF.

The CDR3, as DNA: TGTGCCAGCTCTCGCGAAACGGCACCCTACAATGAGCAGTTCTTC. Its translation: CASSRETAPYNEQFF. This sequence joins TRBV25-1 and TRBJ2-1; D remains ambiguous. V lost 8 bases, J lost 2 bases, and 16 bases lay in between. Per the germline V gene, CDR1 is MGHDK and CDR2 is SYGVNS. CDR3 size: 15 residues.

The chain joins TRBV15 to TRBJ2-7, with D unclear. The germline V gene has CDR1 LNHNV and CDR2 YYDKDF (reference sequence). This CDR3 is built from 12 residues. Trimming removed 1 base at V and 5 bases at J, with 6 bases between. The CDR3 loop is CATSRVPDEQYF. As DNA, the CDR3 is TGTGCCACCAGCAGAGTCCCCGACGAGCAGTACTTC.

This clonotype was picked up many times. The chain's CDR3 is CSARGEAVSTDTQYF. CDR3 nucleotides: TGCAGTGCTAGAGGCGAGGCGGTTAGCACAGATACGCAGTATTTT. The V gene is TRBV20-1, the J gene TRBJ2-3, with D uncertain. The V gene lost 1 base and the J gene lost 0 bases, with 11 bases spanning the gap. This CDR3 is 15 amino acids long. The germline V gene encodes CDR1 DFQATT and CDR2 SNEGSKA (reference sequence).

In this sample, this clonotype turned up many times. This chain connects TRBV5-1 to TRBJ2-1; 10 bases line up with TRBD2. This CDR3 region has 16 residues. CDR1 is SGHRS, CDR2 YFSETQ, per germline. The V segment lost 4 bases and the J segment 4 bases; nucleotides outside the gene matches: 8. The CDR3 nucleotides are TGCGCCAGCAGCCACCAGACTAGCGGGTATTACAATGAGCAGTTCTTC. This sequence encodes CASSHQTSGYYNEQFF.

This clonotype was counted ten times or more. The chain carries TRBV20-1 and TRBJ2-1; 9 positions match TRBD2. V gave up 0 bases and J gave up 1 base; unmatched junction bases: 1. The CDR3 contains 15 residues. From germline, CDR1 is DFQATT and CDR2 SNEGSKA (reference sequence). The CDR3 spells CSARELAGSYNEQFF. CDR3 in DNA: TGCAGTGCTAGAGAGCTAGCGGGGTCCTACAATGAGCAGTTCTTC.